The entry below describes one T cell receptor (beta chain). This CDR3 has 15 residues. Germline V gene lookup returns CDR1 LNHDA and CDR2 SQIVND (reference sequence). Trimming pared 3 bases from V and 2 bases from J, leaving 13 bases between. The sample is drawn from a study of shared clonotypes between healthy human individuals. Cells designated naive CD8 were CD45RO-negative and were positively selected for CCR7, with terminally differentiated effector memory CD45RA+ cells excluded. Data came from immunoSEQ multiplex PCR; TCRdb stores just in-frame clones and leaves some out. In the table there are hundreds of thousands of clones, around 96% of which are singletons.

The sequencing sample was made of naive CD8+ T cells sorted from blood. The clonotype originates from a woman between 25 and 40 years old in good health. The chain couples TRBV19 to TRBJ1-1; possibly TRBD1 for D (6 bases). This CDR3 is CASSMVGQINTEAFF. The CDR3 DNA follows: TGTGCCAGTAGTATGGTAGGACAGATCAACACTGAAGCTTTCTTT.